This T cell receptor beta chain derives from a study of blood T cell repertoires in COVID-19. Overall study context: The United States, Italy and Spain provided the acute and convalescent COVID-19 samples.

Trimming removed 6 bases from V and 2 bases from J, with 10 bases in between. This CDR3 spans 13 amino acids. The authors' processing: Amplification of reference gene primers provided the estimated nucleated cell counts. Libraries were prepared by immunoSEQ multiplex PCR; TCRdb keeps only in-frame clonotypes and omits some of them. The V and J calls and clone size are taken from that table; D and trimming were inferred from the DNA. The repertoire has some 250,000 clones, less than 90% of them found once; the top ten carry less than 5%. Source material: peripheral blood. The receptor was isolated from a man in his 60s with acute or convalescent COVID-19. The chain combines TRBV12-3 or TRBV12-4 with TRBJ2-5; D ambiguous. The CDR3: CASRAWSQETQYF. The CDR3 coding sequence is TGTGCCAGCAGGGCCTGGAGTCAAGAGACCCAGTACTTC.